This T cell receptor beta chain was observed in a study of blood T cells in healthy people across ages. The study, taken as a whole, reports: A conclusive naive versus antigen-experienced comparison was prevented by the unsorted PBMCs. Relative to aged donors, long-lived donors carried more naive CD4+ cells and displayed higher diversity. A strong correlation was found between TCR beta diversity and the percentage of naive T cells.

The CDR3 consists of 13 residues. V lost 8 bases to trimming and J lost 2 bases, with 13 bases between them. The germline CDR1 and CDR2 sequences are MNHEY and SMNVEV (reference sequence). Combining a sample-barcoded 5' primer with a J-beta primer mix, a second PCR ran for about 6 to 12 cycles. Each CDR3 protein gets one entry after TCRdb re-called the 5' RACE reads with MiXCR. The data contain around 580,000 distinct CDR3 sequences, around 48% of them seen just once; the ten biggest clones take up approximately 25%. Notes on this clonotype: Its antigen is still unknown.

Each sample yielded at least 6 micrograms of PBMC total RNA. The source of this sequence is a man at least 80 years old in good health. V gene TRBV27 combines with J gene TRBJ2-7; the D is unclear. The sequencing sample was made of blood. CDR3 DNA: TGTGCCAGCTGGACCGGGTCAACCTACGAGCAGTACTTC. It specifies CASWTGSTYEQYF.